One sample yielded the 28 T cell receptor beta chains listed below, sequenced in a study of a mutant IDH1 vaccine in newly diagnosed glioma. Regarding time point: week 5, during vaccination. Each vaccine dose was 300 ug of mutant IDH1 20-mer peptide, with topical imiquimod. Measured with immunoSEQ multiplex PCR; TCRdb has only the in-frame clones, and not every one. The data contain roughly 50,000 clones, around 82% of them singletons. No antigen has been identified for these receptors. This material consisted of PBMCs, taken from a glioma patient whose treatment included an IDH1 peptide vaccine. All receptors derive from a young woman with glioma. Some clones in this sample may be carry-over from other donors' samples.

This chain connects TRBV5-6 to TRBJ1-2; tentatively, D is TRBD1 (5 bases). Trimming shortened V by 0 bases and J by 4 bases, and 13 bases separated the two germline ends. The CDR3 runs 15 residues. Germline loops: CDR1 SGHDT, CDR2 YYEEEE. The CDR3 coding sequence is TGTGCCAGCAGCTTGGATGGCGCAGGGATCTATGGCTACACCTTC. Translating it yields CASSLDGAGIYGYTF.

The chain joins TRBV6-5 to TRBJ1-4, with 9 bases identical to TRBD1. V dropped 4 bases and J dropped 7; count of bases not matched to a gene: 4. This CDR3 has 14 amino acids. CDR1 and CDR2 (germline): MNHEY, SVGAGI. The CDR3 bases are TGTGCCAGCAGTTCCGGGGACAGGGTTGAAAAACTGTTTTTT. Its translation is CASSSGDRVEKLFF.

This sequence joins TRBV5-8 and TRBJ1-4, with D uncertain. Per germline, CDR1 SGHTS and CDR2 YDEGEE. There are 14 residues in the CDR3. Trimming cost V 3 bases and J 7 bases, with 13 bases left between them. The DNA of the CDR3 is TGTGCCAGCAGCTCCGGGGTGGAGGGTGAAAAACTGTTTTTT. Translating gives CASSSGVEGEKLFF.

This chain uses TRBV14 with TRBJ1-2; 7 bases are a match to TRBD1. After removal of 4 bases from V and 4 bases from J, the junction contained 6 bases not matched to a gene. The CDR3 consists of 14 residues. CDR1 SGHDN and CDR2 FVKESK come from the germline V gene. The CDR3 is CASSPGQTSYGYTF. The CDR3 coding sequence is TGTGCCAGCAGCCCGGGACAGACCTCCTATGGCTACACCTTC. Full variable domain (remainder filled in from reference TRBV14 and TRBJ1-2): EAGVTQFPSHSVIEKGQTVTLRCDPISGHDNLYWYRRVMGKEIKFLLHFVKESKQDESGMPNNRFLAERTGGTYSTLKVQPAELEDSGVYFCASSPGQTSYGYTFGSGTRLTVV.

A word on this clone: At one of its ends the junction is not consistent with the germline gene, which may arise from a read error. This chain joins TRBV25-1 and TRBJ1-6, with D uncertain. The germline CDR1 and CDR2 sequences are MGHDK and SYGVNS. The length of the CDR3 is 15 residues. The CDR3 sequence is CAGSEFGSYNSPLHF. In DNA, the CDR3 is TGTGCCGGCAGTGAATTCGGTTCCTATAATTCACCCCTCCACTTT.

The chain joins TRBV7-9 to TRBJ1-1; D is undetermined. The length of the CDR3 is 12 residues. V dropped 5 bases and J dropped 0 bases, with 4 bases sitting between them. The germline CDR1 and CDR2 sequences are SEHNR and FQNEAQ (reference sequence). The CDR3 nucleotides are TGTGCCAGCAGCGATATGAACACTGAAGCTTTCTTT. Encoded protein: CASSDMNTEAFF. Complete variable domain (other parts from reference TRBV7-9 and TRBJ1-1): DTGVSQNPRHKITKRGQNVTFRCDPISEHNRLYWYRQTLGQGPEFLTYFQNEAQLEKSRLLSDRFSAERPKGSFSTLEIQRTEQGDSAMYLCASSDMNTEAFFGQGTRLTVV.

The rearrangement links TRBV19 to TRBJ1-5; 7 bases match TRBD1. In germline, CDR1 is LNHDA, CDR2 SQIVND (reference sequence). CDR3 length: 12 amino acids. V lost 6 bases, J lost 4 bases, and 0 bases stayed unmatched. The CDR3 coding sequence is TGTGCCAGTAGGACAGGGAATCAGCCCCAGCATTTT. Translation: CASRTGNQPQHF.

The chain couples TRBV6-6 to TRBJ1-3; the D is unclear. Germline CDR1 MNHNY, CDR2 SVGAGI (reference sequence). The CDR3 has 15 amino acids. V was clipped by 2 bases and J by 2 bases, with 10 bases between them. As DNA, the CDR3 is TGTGCCAGCAGTTACGAGGGTGTAGCTGGAAACACCATATATTTT. Translation gives CASSYEGVAGNTIYF.

The chain recombines TRBV4-1 with TRBJ2-7, with TRBD1 identical over 7 bases. V dropped 2 bases and J dropped 5; count of bases not matched to a gene: 3. CDR3 length equals 13 residues. Germline V gene lookup returns CDR1 MGHRA and CDR2 YSYEKL. CDR3 nucleotide sequence: TGCGCCAGCAGCCAACCGACAGGGAACGAGCAGTACTTC. Protein: CASSQPTGNEQYF.

The chain couples TRBV5-4 to TRBJ1-4, with D unresolved. Germline lookup yields CDR1 SGHNT and CDR2 YYREEE (reference sequence). This CDR3 is built from 15 residues. Trimming removed 3 bases at V and 0 bases at J, with 9 bases between. This CDR3 reads CASSSSSPTNEKLFF. CDR3 coding DNA: TGTGCCAGCAGCTCCTCATCCCCAACTAATGAAAAACTGTTTTTT.

This sequence joins TRBV4-3 and TRBJ2-1, with unresolved D. Trimming removed 3 bases from V and 4 bases from J, with 13 bases in between. This CDR3 comprises 15 residues. Germline V gives CDR1 LGHNA, CDR2 YSLEER. CDR3 nucleotides: TGCGCCAGCAGCCAGGACCCCACTCGTTACAATGAGCAGTTCTTC. Protein product: CASSQDPTRYNEQFF.

This chain connects TRBV19 to TRBJ1-1; 9 nucleotides match TRBD1. Looked up from germline, CDR1 is LNHDA and CDR2 is SQIVND (reference sequence). This CDR3 comprises 15 residues. V was clipped by 6 bases and J by 3 bases; unmatched bases: 8. The CDR3, as DNA: TGTGCCAGTAGATGGGGGACAGGGACGTACACTGAAGCTTTCTTT. This translates into CASRWGTGTYTEAFF.

The J gene is TRBJ1-5, the V gene TRBV19, with TRBD1 matching 8 bases. Germline CDR1 and CDR2: LNHDA and SQIVND (reference sequence). This CDR3 comprises 15 residues. After removal of 7 bases from V and 4 bases from J, the junction contained 9 bases not matched to a gene. In DNA, the CDR3 is TGTGCCAGTAAGGTCCAGGGGGCGCGTAATCAGCCCCAGCATTTT. It encodes CASKVQGARNQPQHF.

The chain couples TRBV18 to TRBJ2-2; 10 nucleotides line up with TRBD2. This CDR3 region has 15 residues. Germline values: CDR1 KGHSH, CDR2 LQKENI. The junction had 2 bases not matched to a gene; V was cut back by 3 bases and J by 4 bases. CDR3 DNA sequence: TGTGCCAGCTCACCGGGACTAGCGAGCACCGGGGAGCTGTTTTTT. It encodes CASSPGLASTGELFF.

This chain joins TRBV2 and TRBJ2-2; TRBD1 matches 8 bases. There are 14 residues in the CDR3. Per germline, CDR1 SNHLY and CDR2 FYNNEI. Trimming at V came to 6 bases and at J to 4 bases, leaving 4 bases not matched to a gene. The CDR3 is CASRPGQATGELFF. CDR3 DNA sequence: TGTGCCAGCAGGCCGGGACAGGCCACCGGGGAGCTGTTTTTT.

The chain employs TRBV15 and TRBJ2-7; 9 positions agree with TRBD2. V lost 1 base, J lost 3 bases, and 7 bases stayed unmatched. Germline CDR1 reads LNHNV; CDR2 reads YYDKDF (reference sequence). CDR3 length: 16 residues. The CDR3 DNA reads TGTGCCACCAGCAGAGCCCCGTGGCGGGGGGGCTACGAGCAGTACTTC. It codes for CATSRAPWRGGYEQYF.

The chain uses TRBV30 and TRBJ1-6, with TRBD1 matching 8 bases. The CDR3 is 13 residues long. Germline CDR1 reads GTSNPN; CDR2 reads SVGIG (reference sequence). The junction had 1 base not matched to a gene; V was cut back by 3 bases and J by 6 bases. The CDR3 DNA follows: TGTGCCTGGAGGGACAGGGTTAATTCACCCCTCCACTTT. This gives the protein CAWRDRVNSPLHF.

The CDR3 spells CASSPVAGNSYEQYF. The CDR3 bases are TGTGCCAGCAGCCCCGTGGCAGGGAATTCTTACGAGCAGTACTTC. The chain recombines TRBV14 with TRBJ2-7, with a tentative D call TRBD1 (5 bases). With 4 bases removed from V and 4 bases from J, the gap between germline ends came to 17 bases. The CDR3 extends over 15 amino acids. Germline loops: CDR1 SGHDN, CDR2 FVKESK.

This CDR3 reads CASSLRDHEKLFF. CDR3 in DNA: TGCGCCAGCAGCTTGAGGGACCATGAAAAACTGTTTTTT. The chain employs TRBV5-1 and TRBJ1-4; TRBD1 might be the D (5 bases). This CDR3 spans 13 amino acids. CDR1 SGHRS and CDR2 YFSETQ come from the germline V gene. Trimming removed 1 base at V and 6 bases at J, with 7 bases between.

The chain uses TRBV7-9 and TRBJ1-1; D is possibly TRBD1 (6 bases). The germline CDR1 and CDR2 sequences are SEHNR and FQNEAQ (reference sequence). The CDR3 is 15 amino acids. Trimming cost V 0 bases and J 3 bases, with 11 bases left between them. The CDR3 sequence is CASSLALGGHTEAFF. The CDR3, as DNA: TGTGCCAGCAGCTTAGCCCTCGGGGGGCACACTGAAGCTTTCTTT.

The V call is TRBV6-5, the J call TRBJ1-1; no definite D call. Germline CDR1 reads MNHEY; CDR2 reads SVGAGI. CDR3 size: 12 residues. The V and J ends lost 6 bases and 3 bases respectively, with 8 bases between them. Here the CDR3 DNA reads TGTGCCAGCAGCGGCTATTACACTGAAGCTTTCTTT. Translation: CASSGYYTEAFF.

This chain connects TRBV12-5 to TRBJ1-1; a weak D match, TRBD1 (6 bases). The V and J ends lost 5 bases and 1 base respectively, with 8 bases between them. The CDR3 covers 13 residues. Germline assignment: CDR1 LGHNT and CDR2 FRNRAP. The CDR3 spells CASGMTGNTEAFF. The CDR3 nucleotides read TGTGCTAGTGGTATGACAGGGAACACTGAAGCTTTCTTT.

The V gene is TRBV11-2, the J gene TRBJ2-1, with D possibly being TRBD1 (6 bases). Germline V lookup: CDR1 SGHAT, CDR2 FQNNGV. V was cut by 4 bases and J by 0 bases, with 10 bases left in between. There are 15 residues in the CDR3. CDR3 bases: TGTGCCAGCAGCTCAGGGGATTTCTCCTACAATGAGCAGTTCTTC. Translation gives CASSSGDFSYNEQFF.

This clone was detected only a few times. The chain recombines TRBV5-6 with TRBJ1-1, with TRBD1 as a possible D gene (6 bases). Germline V CDR1 and CDR2: SGHDT, YYEEEE. V was shortened by 0 bases and J by 2 bases, with 8 bases between the two germline ends. This CDR3 contains 14 residues. CDR3 sequence: CASSLVGTNTEAFF. The DNA for the CDR3 is TGTGCCAGCAGCTTGGTAGGGACAAACACTGAAGCTTTCTTT. Based on the CDR3 plus reference TRBV5-6 and TRBJ1-1, the full variable domain is DAGVTQSPTHLIKTRGQQVTLRCSPKSGHDTVSWYQQALGQGPQFIFQYYEEEERQRGNFPDRFSGHQFPNYSSELNVNALLLGDSALYLCASSLVGTNTEAFFGQGTRLTVV.

In its sample, this clone was seen a few times. This chain connects TRBV4-2 to TRBJ1-4; 7 bases match TRBD1. CDR3 length: 14 residues. J lost 8 bases, V lost 1 base, and 4 bases had no gene match. In germline, CDR1 is LGHNA, CDR2 YNFKEQ. The CDR3 DNA is TGTGCCAGCAGCCAAGGGACAGGTCCGGAAAAACTGTTTTTT. It specifies CASSQGTGPEKLFF.

This chain connects TRBV4-1 to TRBJ1-3, with D unresolved. The length of the CDR3 is 16 residues. Deletions cut 4 bases from V and 0 bases from J, with 13 bases between. Germline CDR1 MGHRA, CDR2 YSYEKL. DNA of the CDR3: TGCGCCAGCAGCCCTACGACCGGTTTCTCTGGAAACACCATATATTTT. It yields the protein CASSPTTGFSGNTIYF.

This CDR3 reads CASSLVGGHPKYTQYF. DNA of the CDR3: TGTGCCAGCAGCTTAGTCGGGGGCCACCCAAAGTATACGCAGTATTTT. This chain connects TRBV7-9 to TRBJ2-3; either TRBD1 or TRBD2 may supply D (6 bases each). V was shortened by 1 base and J by 7 bases, with 18 bases between the two germline ends. The CDR3 is made up of 16 amino acids. From germline, CDR1 is SEHNR and CDR2 FQNEAQ (reference sequence).

The chain has TRBV5-4 and TRBJ1-2, with 9 bases fitting TRBD1. V was clipped by 3 bases and J by 7 bases; unmatched bases: 7. Germline V gene sequence: CDR1 SGHNT, CDR2 YYREEE (reference sequence). There are 14 residues in the CDR3. Here the CDR3 reads CASSWGGQGGGYTF. The CDR3 nucleotides are TGTGCCAGCAGCTGGGGGGGACAGGGAGGTGGCTACACCTTC.